The present TCR beta chain was sequenced within a study of identical twins. V was cut by 5 bases and J by 6 bases, with 8 bases left in between. The CDR3 covers 10 residues. CDR1 and CDR2 (germline): DFQATT, SNEGSKA (reference sequence). TCRdb reprocessed the 5' RACE reads via MiXCR and lists one record per CDR3 protein. This sample yields about 550,000 distinct CDR3 sequences, of which approximately 20% are seen a single time; approximately 0.52% belongs to the top ten. Donors uniformly comprised healthy Caucasians. In addition, the sample was reused for a study of yellow fever vaccine responses in identical twins.

The V and J genes are TRBV20-1 and TRBJ2-7; D gene uncertain. The material sequenced was CD4+ T cells sorted from blood. This clonotype originated in a woman between 18 and 29 years old in good health. Here the CDR3 DNA reads TGCAGTGCTGGCTCTAGCGAGCAGTACTTC. This translates into CSAGSSEQYF.